These T cell receptor beta chains were read from a single sample in a study of blood T cell repertoires in COVID-19. Sequenced by immunoSEQ multiplex PCR; TCRdb stores in-frame clones only, minus some. The sample comprises 100,000 to 150,000 clones, over 60% of which are singletons, and 1.9% rests with the top ten. Specimen: peripheral blood. Receptors were obtained from a woman in her 70s with acute or convalescent COVID-19. CDR3s include the opening cysteine and the closing phenylalanine or tryptophan. A D gene is named only where the DNA matches it firmly. The size field is filled for only some rows; it gives once, few, many or a size class.

V	D	size	J	DNA	CDR3
TRBV7-2	-	-	TRBJ1-2	TGTGCCAGCAGCTTAGGAGGGTTTGCAGGGGCGAAGAACTATGGCTACACCTTC	CASSLGGFAGAKNYGYTF
TRBV19	TRBD1	-	TRBJ2-5	TGTGCCAGTAGTAGTATACAGGGGATCGGAGAGACCCAGTACTTC	CASSSIQGIGETQYF
TRBV15	-	few	TRBJ1-1	TGTGCCACCAGCAGAGATCGGGGGACGAACACTGAAGCTTTCTTT	CATSRDRGTNTEAFF
TRBV4-3	TRBD1	-	TRBJ2-2	TGCGCCAGCAGCCCCTCTAGGACAGGGACCGGGGAGCTGTTTTTT	CASSPSRTGTGELFF
TRBV7-2	-	few	TRBJ2-7	TGTGCCAGCAGCGCTTACAGGGACGGGCACGAGCAGTACTTC	CASSAYRDGHEQYF
TRBV28	-	-	TRBJ1-1	TGTGCCAGCAGTCCCCCCACTGGGGGGAGCACTGAAGCTTTCTTT	CASSPPTGGSTEAFF
TRBV13	TRBD2	-	TRBJ2-3	TGTGCCAGCAGCTTATATCGGCTAGCGGCTAGCACAGATACGCAGTATTTT	CASSLYRLAASTDTQYF
TRBV4-3	-	-	TRBJ2-1	TGCGCCAGCAGCCAAGCCCTAGGGGTGAATGAGCAGTTCTTC	CASSQALGVNEQFF
TRBV10-2	TRBD2	-	TRBJ2-3	TGCGCCAGCAGTGTAGCGGGGGGGCTTGGAGATACGCAGTATTTT	CASSVAGGLGDTQYF
TRBV3-1/TRBV3-2	-	-	TRBJ2-5	TGTGCCAGCAGCCCAGGACAGTTGGGAGAGACCCAGTACTTC	CASSPGQLGETQYF
TRBV5-1	TRBD2	-	TRBJ2-3	TGCGCCAGCAGCTTGAACGGGAGGGCCACAGATACGCAATATTTT	CASSLNGRATDTQYF
TRBV6-1	-	-	TRBJ1-2	TGTGCCAGCAGTGAAGTCGAAGGAGGGAGCTATGGCTACACCTTC	CASSEVEGGSYGYTF
TRBV6-2/TRBV6-3	-	-	TRBJ1-1	TGTGCCAGCAGTTACGACACTAGGCAGATGAACACTGAAGCTTTCTTT	CASSYDTRQMNTEAFF
TRBV18	TRBD2	-	TRBJ2-5	TGTGCCAGCTCTCCTCTAGCGGGGACGAAAGAGACCCAGTACTTC	CASSPLAGTKETQYF
TRBV11-2	-	few	TRBJ2-5	TGTGCCAGCAGCTTAAATTGGGGGGGCTCCGTAAACGAAGAGACCCAGTACTTC	CASSLNWGGSVNEETQYF
TRBV6-2/TRBV6-3	-	-	TRBJ2-7	TGTGCCAGCAGTAGACAGGTCTACGAGCAGTACTTC	CASSRQVYEQYF
TRBV6-2/TRBV6-3	-	-	TRBJ2-3	TGTGCCAGCAGTTACGGGCCTCGTAGTACGCAGTATTTT	CASSYGPRSTQYF
TRBV10-3	-	once	TRBJ2-3	TGTGCCATCAGTGAGTCGGGGTTCGGGGCAGATACGCAGTATTTT	CAISESGFGADTQYF
TRBV5-5	-	-	TRBJ2-1	TGTGCCAGCAGGCGGTGGCGGGAAAACAATGAGCAGTTCTTC	CASRRWRENNEQFF
TRBV28	-	-	TRBJ1-4	TGTGCCAGCAGTTCCTTTGGACAGAAAACACGGGAAGGGGGAAAACTGTTTTTT	CASSSFGQKTREGGKLFF
TRBV19	TRBD1	-	TRBJ1-1	TGTGCCAGTAGTCCACCGGGGACAGTGAACACTGAAGCTTTCTTT	CASSPPGTVNTEAFF